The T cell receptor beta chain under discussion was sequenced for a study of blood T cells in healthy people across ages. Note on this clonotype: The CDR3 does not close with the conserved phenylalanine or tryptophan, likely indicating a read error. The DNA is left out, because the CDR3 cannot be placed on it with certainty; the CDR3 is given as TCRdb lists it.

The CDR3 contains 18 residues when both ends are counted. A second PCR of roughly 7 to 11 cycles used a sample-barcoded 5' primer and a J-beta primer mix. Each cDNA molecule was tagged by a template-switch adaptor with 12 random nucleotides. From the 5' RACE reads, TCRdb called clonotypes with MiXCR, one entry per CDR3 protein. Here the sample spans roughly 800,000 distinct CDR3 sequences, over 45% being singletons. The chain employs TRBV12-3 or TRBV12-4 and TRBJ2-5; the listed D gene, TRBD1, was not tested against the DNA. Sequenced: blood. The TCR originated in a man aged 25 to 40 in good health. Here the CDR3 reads CASSLGTGGALDGYTFGS.